The clone carrying this T cell receptor (beta chain) was detected many times. Its antigen remains unidentified. These data are taken from a study of CD8 T cells in ankylosing spondylitis. The TCR beta libraries were generated through quantitative 5'-RACE incorporating molecular barcodes. MiXCR was run by TCRdb on the 5' RACE reads, yielding one entry per CDR3 protein. The table lists approximately 200,000 distinct CDR3 sequences, around 13% of them singletons. Study observations and caveats: In peripheral blood, disease-linked CD8+ clones occurred at relatively low frequencies. Ankylosing spondylitis blood appeared to be characterized by a TCR beta motif of roughly eight highly homologous variants.

Trimming shortened V by 4 bases and J by 1 base, and 8 bases separated the two germline ends. Germline CDR1 and CDR2: SGHRS and YFSETQ. The CDR3 length is 13 residues. The chain combines TRBV5-1 with TRBJ1-1; D unresolved. The TCR sequence derives from a male donor with ankylosing spondylitis or in good health (not recorded which). Sequenced sample: blood, either unsorted or a sorted T cell fraction (not recorded which). The CDR3 nucleotides read TGCGCCAGCAGCCCCACAGAGAACACTGAAGCTTTCTTT. This translates into CASSPTENTEAFF.